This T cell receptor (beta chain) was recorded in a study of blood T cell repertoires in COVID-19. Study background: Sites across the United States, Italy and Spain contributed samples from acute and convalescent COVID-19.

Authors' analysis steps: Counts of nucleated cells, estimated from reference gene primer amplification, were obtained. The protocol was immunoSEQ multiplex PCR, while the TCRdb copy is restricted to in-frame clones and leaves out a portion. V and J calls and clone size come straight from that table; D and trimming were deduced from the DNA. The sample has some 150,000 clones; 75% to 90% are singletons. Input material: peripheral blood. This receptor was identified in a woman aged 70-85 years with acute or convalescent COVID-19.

The CDR3 spells CATLLGGSYGYTF. The CDR3 nucleotides read TGTGCCACCCTCCTGGGAGGGAGCTATGGCTACACCTTC. The genes are TRBV12-3 or TRBV12-4 and TRBJ1-2; D uncertain. This CDR3 comprises 13 residues. Trimming took off 10 bases at V and 4 bases at J, with 16 bases between the two ends.